This TCR beta chain was identified in a study of T cell responses to AZD1222 COVID-19 vaccine. Turning to this clone: Its antigen is unidentified.

Libraries were prepared by immunoSEQ multiplex PCR; TCRdb keeps only in-frame clonotypes and omits some of them. The sample has fewer than 150,000 clones; 90% to 95% are singletons. The CDR3 is 16 residues long. CDR1 and CDR2 from the germline V gene are MGHRA and YSYEKL. V lost 1 base and J lost 7, with 19 bases in between. Overall study results and limits: Clonal diversity was possibly underestimated, and white British individuals and females predominated among donors. Researchers took repertoire samples only after the peak T cell response had come. The number of AZD1222 recipients seropositive at baseline was only five or six.

The specimen comprised peripheral blood, sampled on day 0 of AZD1222 vaccination. The V and J genes are TRBV4-1 and TRBJ1-2, with D maybe TRBD1 (6 bases). This receptor was identified in an adult in good health. CDR3 region: CASSQGAARGMGGYTF. In DNA form, the CDR3 reads TGCGCCAGCAGCCAAGGGGCTGCGAGGGGGATGGGTGGCTACACCTTC.